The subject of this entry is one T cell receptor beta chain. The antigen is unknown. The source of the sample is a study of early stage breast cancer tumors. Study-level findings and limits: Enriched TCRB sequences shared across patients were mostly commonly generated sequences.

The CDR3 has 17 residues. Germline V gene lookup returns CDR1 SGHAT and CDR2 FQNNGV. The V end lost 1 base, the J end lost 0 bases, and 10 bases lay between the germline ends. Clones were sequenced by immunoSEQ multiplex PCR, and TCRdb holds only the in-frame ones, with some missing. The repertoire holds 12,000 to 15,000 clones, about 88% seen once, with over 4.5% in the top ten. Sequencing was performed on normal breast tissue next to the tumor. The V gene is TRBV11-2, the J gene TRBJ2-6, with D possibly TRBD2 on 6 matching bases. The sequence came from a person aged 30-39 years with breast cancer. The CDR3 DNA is TGTGCCAGCAGCTTAGGGGACTTTTACTCTGGGGCCAACGTCCTGACTTTC. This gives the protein CASSLGDFYSGANVLTF.